This T cell receptor beta chain was obtained from a study of metastatic and nonmetastatic thyroid tumors. About the research overall: Peripheral blood and tumor or nodule samples from malignant and benign thyroid patients were compared.

V lost 2 bases and J lost 6, with 7 bases in between. The CDR3 loop spans 12 amino acids. The germline V gene encodes CDR1 MGHDK and CDR2 SYGVNS. Ahead of thyroid surgery, no patient had received treatment of any kind. The study's findings and limits: Across blood and tumor, TCR beta diversity in malignant thyroid tumors was reportedly significantly higher than in benign nodules.

This clone appeared many times. Its matching antigen is unknown. In the study's own analysis: CDR3 differences across clinicopathological groups were used to build a distant-metastasis classifier for papillary thyroid cancer. TCRdb reprocessed the PCR reads via MiXCR. V and J calls and clone size were set by TCRdb, not the authors. The data contain around 45,000 clones, approximately 4.1% of them seen just once; the ten biggest clones take up less than 10%. This clonotype originated in a female donor with papillary thyroid cancer or a benign thyroid nodule (not recorded which). Some clones in this sample may be carry-over from other donors' samples. V and J are TRBV25-1 and TRBJ1-1; D uncertain. Sequencing input: blood. The CDR3 sequence is CASSERRSEAFF. DNA for the CDR3: TGTGCCAGCAGTGAAAGGCGCTCTGAAGCTTTCTTT.